Reported below is one T cell receptor beta chain. As yet, its antigen is unknown. This sample is drawn from a study of cytomegalovirus exposure and HLA in healthy donors. Broader study findings: In an earlier analysis, in 620 or so donors, most V segments appeared productive either ~90% or ~30% of the time. Donors belonging to an Asian-associated ancestry cluster reportedly showed fewer N-insertions in productive TCRs than the roughly 670-donor mean, according to what a later analysis found. When analyzed later, the rates of TCR association showed variation by HLA locus, with DRB1 the most and HLA-C the fewest. The study recorded some 160 TCR beta chains that were cytomegalovirus-associated.

Germline values: CDR1 SGHRS, CDR2 YFSETQ. The CDR3 spans 15 residues. The V gene end was trimmed by 4 bases and the J gene end by 5 bases; junction bases not matched to a gene: 11. With 60 Vbeta and 13 Jbeta primers, the PCR was carried out. Sequencing was performed with immunoSEQ multiplex PCR; in TCRdb, only in-frame clones are kept and a portion is missing. Of about 120,000 clones listed, roughly 9% were seen once; the top ten hold 5.5% to 7.5%. The sample taken for sequencing was PBMCs. The chain carries TRBV5-1 and TRBJ1-1; TRBD1 matches at 7 bases. This clonotype originated in a woman in her thirties or forties in good health and CMV-seropositive. The CDR3 region is CASSRTGERRTEAFF. The CDR3 DNA follows: TGCGCCAGCAGCCGGACAGGTGAGAGGAGGACTGAAGCTTTCTTT.